This is a list of T cell receptor beta chains from one sample in a study of blood T cell repertoires in COVID-19. TCRdb's table, derived via immunoSEQ multiplex PCR, lists solely in-frame clones and lacks some. The repertoire has 100,000 to 150,000 clones, approximately 86% of them found once; the top ten carry 0.88%. Sequencing input: peripheral blood. Receptors were obtained from a woman aged 45-59 years with active or convalescent COVID-19. The CDR3 runs from the conserved cysteine through the conserved F or W. A D gene is named only where the DNA matches it firmly.

cdr3_aa,j_call,d_call,v_call
CSVSGGSSYEQYF,TRBJ2-7,TRBD2,TRBV29-1
CASSPDRGTDTQYF,TRBJ2-3,TRBD1,TRBV18
CASTRDTGELFF,TRBJ2-2,.,TRBV6-5
CASGRGLAEYF,TRBJ2-4,TRBD2,TRBV27
CASSQEGKRGSLNEKLFF,TRBJ1-4,.,TRBV4-2
CATTSGSPPEQFF,TRBJ2-1,TRBD2,TRBV7-9
CASSSGDNTGELFF,TRBJ2-2,TRBD2,TRBV2
CASIRANTGELFF,TRBJ2-2,.,TRBV7-9
CASSSTSGTGGYEQYF,TRBJ2-7,TRBD1,TRBV5-1
CASSRGGGRYNEQFF,TRBJ2-1,TRBD2,TRBV9
CASEGQGGGYTF,TRBJ1-2,TRBD1,TRBV2
CAWSTGGRNGYTF,TRBJ1-2,.,TRBV30
CASSTPQEPNYGYTF,TRBJ1-2,.,TRBV5-6
CASSYSGADTQYF,TRBJ2-3,.,TRBV6-2/TRBV6-3